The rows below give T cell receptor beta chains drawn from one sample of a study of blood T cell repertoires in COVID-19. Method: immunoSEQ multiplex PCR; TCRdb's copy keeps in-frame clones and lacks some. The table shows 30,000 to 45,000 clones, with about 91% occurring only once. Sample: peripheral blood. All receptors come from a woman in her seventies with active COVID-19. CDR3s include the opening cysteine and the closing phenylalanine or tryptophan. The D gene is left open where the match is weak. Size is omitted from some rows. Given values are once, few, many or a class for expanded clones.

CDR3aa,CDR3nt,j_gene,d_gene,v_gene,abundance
CASSESSSGKIGQYF,TGTGCCAGCAGTGAATCGTCTAGCGGAAAGATCGGCCAGTACTTC,TRBJ2-5,TRBD2,TRBV6-1,-
CASSAGTSYGYTF,TGCGCCAGCAGCGCCGGGACATCCTATGGCTACACCTTC,TRBJ1-2,-,TRBV5-1,-
CASSRQGEYGYTF,TGTGCCAGCAGTCGACAGGGCGAGTATGGCTACACCTTC,TRBJ1-2,TRBD1,TRBV2,-
CSVDETSGGTDTQYF,TGCAGCGTTGACGAGACTAGCGGGGGCACAGATACGCAGTATTTT,TRBJ2-3,TRBD2,TRBV29-1,-
CASSSTSGGALEQFF,TGTGCCAGCAGTTCAACTAGCGGGGGGGCCCTTGAGCAGTTCTTC,TRBJ2-1,TRBD2,TRBV6-4,-
CASSFATPGLAGSTDTQYF,TGTGCCAGCAGCTTCGCCACACCCGGACTAGCGGGGAGCACAGATACGCAGTATTTT,TRBJ2-3,TRBD2,TRBV7-9,few
CASSPRTGKGQETQYF,TGTGCCAGCAGCCCGCGGACAGGGAAGGGCCAAGAGACCCAGTACTTC,TRBJ2-5,TRBD1,TRBV9,-
CSALVAADTQYF,TGCAGCGCGCTAGTTGCGGCAGATACGCAGTATTTT,TRBJ2-3,-,TRBV29-1,-
CASSQAPQGTRYF,TGTGCCAGCAGCCAAGCCCCACAGGGGACGAGATATTTT,TRBJ1-3,TRBD1,TRBV3-1/TRBV3-2,-
CATSGDTGELFF,TGTGCCACCAGTGGAGACACCGGGGAGCTGTTTTTT,TRBJ2-2,-,TRBV24-1,-
CASRRGTNEKLFF,TGTGCCAGCAGAAGGGGGACTAATGAAAAACTGTTTTTT,TRBJ1-4,-,TRBV6-5,-
CASSPQKQGIGTDTQYF,TGTGCCAGCAGCCCCCAAAAGCAGGGGATAGGCACAGATACGCAGTATTTT,TRBJ2-3,-,TRBV5-8,-
CASSSRQGIVAFF,TGTGCCAGCAGCTCCCGACAGGGGATCGTGGCTTTCTTT,TRBJ1-1,TRBD1,TRBV7-3,once
CASSLEPGLETQYF,TGTGCCAGCAGCTTAGAGCCAGGCTTGGAGACCCAGTACTTC,TRBJ2-5,-,TRBV7-2,-
CASKGNYGYTF,TGTGCCAGCAAGGGGAACTATGGCTACACCTTC,TRBJ1-2,-,TRBV28,-
CASSAPGTGIETQYF,TGTGCCAGCAGCGCCCCGGGGACAGGGATCGAGACCCAGTACTTC,TRBJ2-5,TRBD1,TRBV9,-
CATSRDQGASNEQYF,TGTGCCACCAGCAGAGATCAGGGGGCAAGCAACGAGCAGTACTTC,TRBJ2-7,TRBD1,TRBV15,-
CASSYRPPPYNEQFF,TGTGCCAGCAGTTACAGACCCCCCCCTTACAATGAGCAGTTCTTC,TRBJ2-1,-,TRBV2,-
CASSENSGGLETQYF,TGTGCCAGCAGTGAAAATAGCGGGGGATTAGAGACCCAGTACTTC,TRBJ2-5,TRBD2,TRBV2,-
CSVWLGTSDPTDTQYF,TGCAGCGTTTGGTTGGGGACTAGCGATCCCACAGATACGCAGTATTTT,TRBJ2-3,TRBD2,TRBV29-1,-
CASSVLTSGADTQYF,TGTGCCAGCAGTGTACTTACTAGCGGGGCGGATACGCAGTATTTT,TRBJ2-3,TRBD2,TRBV2,once
CASSLVGQENTGELFF,TGTGCCAGCAGTTTGGTTGGACAGGAGAACACCGGGGAGCTGTTTTTT,TRBJ2-2,TRBD1,TRBV28,-
CASSRYGQGGEKLFF,TGTGCCAGCAGCCGATACGGACAGGGGGGTGAAAAACTGTTTTTT,TRBJ1-4,TRBD1,TRBV11-3,-
CASSQDHAGSSYNEQFF,TGCGCCAGCAGCCAAGATCACGCGGGGAGCTCCTACAATGAGCAGTTCTTC,TRBJ2-1,-,TRBV4-3,-
CASREGSNYGYTF,TGTGCCAGTAGGGAGGGCTCTAACTATGGCTACACCTTC,TRBJ1-2,-,TRBV19,-
CASGRGQGSYNEQFF,TGTGCCAGCGGCCGGGGACAGGGATCCTACAATGAGCAGTTCTTC,TRBJ2-1,TRBD1,TRBV6-5,-
CASSPGLAGNTIYF,TGTGCCAGCTCACCAGGTTTAGCCGGAAACACCATATATTTT,TRBJ1-3,-,TRBV18,-
CASSQNTRDKLHF,TGTGCCAGCAGCCAAAATACCCGGGACAAGCTCCACTTT,TRBJ1-6,-,TRBV7-9,-
CASSQGLVQYF,TGTGCCAGCAGCCAAGGGCTGGTGCAGTACTTC,TRBJ2-7,-,TRBV14,-
CASSPGLAVETQYF,TGTGCCAGCTCACCGGGACTAGCGGTGGAGACCCAGTACTTC,TRBJ2-5,TRBD2,TRBV18,-
CATSRDRGEGQPQHF,TGTGCCACCAGCAGAGATCGGGGAGAAGGGCAGCCCCAGCATTTT,TRBJ1-5,-,TRBV15,-
CASSPRTGNTEAFF,TGTGCCAGCAGCCCCCGGACAGGGAACACTGAAGCTTTCTTT,TRBJ1-1,TRBD1,TRBV7-9,-
CASSWGSQGYEQYF,TGCGCCAGCAGCTGGGGTTCCCAGGGTTACGAGCAGTACTTC,TRBJ2-7,-,TRBV5-1,-
CASSPRDRYSPLHF,TGTGCCAGCAGCCCCCGGGACAGATATTCACCCCTCCACTTT,TRBJ1-6,TRBD1,TRBV7-2,-
CASSDLDSDYGYTF,TGTGCCAGCAGCGATCTGGACAGCGACTATGGCTACACCTTC,TRBJ1-2,-,TRBV9,-
CASSPRQGATTGELFF,TGTGCCAGCTCACCCCGACAGGGGGCTACCACCGGGGAGCTGTTTTTT,TRBJ2-2,TRBD1,TRBV18,-
CASSVGTRAGELFF,TGTGCCAGTAGTGTGGGGACTAGGGCCGGGGAGCTGTTTTTT,TRBJ2-2,TRBD2,TRBV19,-
CASTLGGQEQFF,TGTGCCAGTACCTTGGGGGGGCAAGAGCAGTTCTTC,TRBJ2-1,-,TRBV19,few
CAIKSDISYEQYF,TGTGCCATCAAGTCAGACATCTCCTACGAGCAGTACTTC,TRBJ2-7,-,TRBV10-3,-
CASSVTRGNYNEQFF,TGTGCCAGCAGCGTTACCAGGGGAAACTACAATGAGCAGTTCTTC,TRBJ2-1,-,TRBV9,-
CASSQQGGQYF,TGTGCCAGCAGCCAACAGGGAGGGCAGTACTTC,TRBJ2-7,-,TRBV14,-
CASSSYLSYEQYF,TGTGCCAGCAGTTCCTACCTCTCCTACGAGCAGTACTTC,TRBJ2-7,-,TRBV5-5,large
CASSFLSWNQYF,TGTGCCAGCAGCTTTCTTAGCTGGAACCAGTACTTC,TRBJ2-5,-,TRBV7-8,-
CASSPGSGPQETQYF,TGTGCCAGCTCACCGGGTAGCGGGCCCCAAGAGACCCAGTACTTC,TRBJ2-5,TRBD2,TRBV18,-
CASSYQGEQPQHF,TGTGCCAGCAGTTACCAGGGTGAGCAGCCCCAGCATTTT,TRBJ1-5,-,TRBV6-5,-
CAVGARGDYTDTQYF,TGTGCCGTTGGGGCACGGGGGGACTACACAGATACGCAGTATTTT,TRBJ2-3,TRBD2,TRBV25-1,-
CASSRDTNEKLFF,TGCGCCAGCAGCCGGGACACGAATGAAAAACTGTTTTTT,TRBJ1-4,-,TRBV5-1,few
CATISGGAYEQYF,TGCGCCACCATTAGCGGGGGGGCCTACGAGCAGTACTTC,TRBJ2-7,TRBD2,TRBV10-2,-
CASSLGQLNSPLHF,TGCGCCAGCAGCTTGGGACAGCTTAATTCACCCCTCCACTTT,TRBJ1-6,-,TRBV5-1,-
CASGGTADNSPLHF,TGTGCCAGCGGGGGGACAGCCGATAATTCACCCCTCCACTTT,TRBJ1-6,TRBD1,TRBV2,-
CASSPRDSGNTIYF,TGTGCCAGCAGCCCAAGGGACAGTGGAAACACCATATATTTT,TRBJ1-3,TRBD1,TRBV7-6,once
CASSAPGASEAFF,TGTGCCAGCAGCGCCCCAGGGGCGTCTGAAGCTTTCTTT,TRBJ1-1,-,TRBV7-3,-
CASSPDAVSLYNEQFF,TGTGCCAGCAGCCCCGACGCGGTCTCCCTCTACAATGAGCAGTTCTTC,TRBJ2-1,-,TRBV7-2,-
CASSYRTGGITEAFF,TGTGCCAGCAGTTACCGTACAGGGGGTATCACTGAAGCTTTCTTT,TRBJ1-1,TRBD1,TRBV6-2/TRBV6-3,-
CASSNSQGEDGYTF,TGTGCCAGCAGTAACTCACAGGGAGAAGATGGCTACACCTTC,TRBJ1-2,-,TRBV6-5,-